Below are 2 T cell receptor beta chains sequenced from a single sample in a study of blood T cell repertoires in COVID-19. Sequencing was performed with immunoSEQ multiplex PCR; in TCRdb, only in-frame clones are kept and a portion is missing. Among under 30,000 clones listed, approximately 92% were seen once. The sample taken for sequencing was peripheral blood. The receptors stem from a human donor in a cohort sampled during active COVID-19.

The genes are TRBV5-1 and TRBJ1-1; 7 bases align to TRBD1. Germline trimming cut 0 bases from V and 3 bases from J; bases unmatched to any gene: 8. The CDR3 covers 16 residues. CDR1 and CDR2 (germline): SGHRS, YFSETQ. CDR3 sequence reads: CASSLGQGVADTEAFF. For the CDR3, the DNA is TGCGCCAGCAGCTTGGGACAGGGAGTGGCGGACACTGAAGCTTTCTTT.

About this clone itself: Germline and junction disagree at one end, which may indicate a read error. The V gene is TRBV3-1 (or the pseudogene TRBV3-2), the J gene TRBJ1-1; 7 positions match TRBD1. Germline V CDR1 and CDR2: LGHDT, YNNKEL (reference sequence). This CDR3 region has 14 residues. The DNA for the CDR3 is TGTGCCGGCAGCCCCAGGGGGATGAACACTGAAGCTTTCTTT. Its protein product is CAGSPRGMNTEAFF.